The 12 T cell receptor beta chains in this list originate from one sample, sequenced in a study of identical twins. TCRdb passed the 5' RACE reads through MiXCR, listing each CDR3 protein once. The table has nearly 650,000 distinct CDR3 sequences, 7% to 7.5% seen once. The sample also formed part of further work on yellow fever vaccine responses in identical twins.

What was sequenced was PBMCs. The source of these receptors is a woman aged 18-35 years in good health.

The chain couples TRBV24-1 to TRBJ2-1, with D unclear. The end of the DNA fits TRBJ2-7 better, so the J call may be wrong. The germline CDR1 and CDR2 sequences are KGHDR and SFDVKD. The CDR3 totals 14 residues. The CDR3 loop reads CATSVGRVDNEQYF. The CDR3 DNA reads TGTGCCACCAGTGTCGGTAGGGTCGACAATGAGCAGTACTTC.

The rearrangement links TRBV29-1 to TRBJ1-2; D remains unclear. V was pared by 3 bases and J by 0 bases, with 11 bases between. From germline, CDR1 is SQVTM and CDR2 ANQGSEA. The CDR3 covers 14 residues. CDR3 region: CSVDSTPTNYGYTF. CDR3 nucleotide sequence: TGCAGCGTTGACTCGACACCCACTAACTATGGCTACACCTTC. Variable domain in full (rest from reference TRBV29-1 and TRBJ1-2): SAVISQKPSRDICQRGTSLTIQCQVDSQVTMMFWYRQQPGQSLTLIATANQGSEATYESGFVIDKFPISRPNLTFSTLTVSNMSPEDSSIYLCSVDSTPTNYGYTFGSGTRLTVV.

This clonotype was counted a few times. CDR3 sequence: CASSPLGGNNYGYTF. As DNA, the CDR3 is TGTGCCAGCAGTCCCCTTGGCGGAAACAACTATGGCTACACCTTC. The V gene is TRBV28, the J gene TRBJ1-2; D call uncertain. Trimming took 5 bases from V and 2 from J, leaving 15 bases between them. This CDR3 comprises 15 residues. The germline gives CDR1 MDHEN, CDR2 SYDVKM.

This chain connects TRBV15 to TRBJ2-1; D may be TRBD1 or TRBD2 (7 bases each). The length of the CDR3 is 15 residues. V lost 5 bases and J lost 4, with 15 bases in between. CDR1 is LNHNV and CDR2 is YYDKDF in the germline V gene (reference sequence). CDR3 residues: CATSVGRGQYNEQFF. CDR3 nucleotides: TGTGCCACCAGCGTGGGGAGGGGGCAGTACAATGAGCAGTTCTTC.

This clonotype appeared a few times. V and J are TRBV11-2 and TRBJ2-6; 12 positions match TRBD1. Germline CDR1 and CDR2: SGHAT and FQNNGV. The CDR3 consists of 19 residues. The ends lost 1 base at V and 1 base at J; junction bases unmatched: 5. Here the CDR3 DNA reads TGTGCCAGCAGCTTAGGAGGGACAGGGGGCTTATCTGGGGCCAACGTCCTGACTTTC. Translated, it gives CASSLGGTGGLSGANVLTF.

This clonotype was recorded a few times. The rearrangement links TRBV5-1 to TRBJ2-1, with TRBD2 identical over 13 bases. This CDR3 is 19 amino acids long. J lost 4 bases, V lost 2 bases, and 12 bases had no gene match. Per germline, CDR1 SGHRS and CDR2 YFSETQ. CDR3 sequence reads: CASSFRGTSGAEPYNEQFF. CDR3 in DNA: TGCGCCAGCAGCTTCAGGGGGACTAGCGGGGCCGAACCATACAATGAGCAGTTCTTC.

This clonotype was seen repeatedly, ten times or more. The chain uses TRBV6-6 and TRBJ2-7; a possible D gene is TRBD2 (6 bases). This CDR3 has 12 amino acids. Trimming took 2 bases from V and 7 from J, leaving 9 bases between them. Germline V lookup: CDR1 MNHNY, CDR2 SVGAGI (reference sequence). The CDR3 is CASSYAGQEQYV. DNA of the CDR3: TGTGCCAGCAGTTACGCGGGGCAGGAGCAGTACGTC.

This clonotype was found a few times. The J gene is TRBJ2-2, the V gene TRBV11-2; no firm D call. CDR1 SGHAT and CDR2 FQNNGV come from the germline V gene. The length of the CDR3 is 16 residues. The V end was cut by 5 bases, the J end by 0 bases, with 13 bases between. CDR3 loop: CASSKAGRSNTGELFF. The CDR3 nucleotides read TGTGCCAGCAGCAAAGCTGGGCGTTCGAACACCGGGGAGCTGTTTTTT.

This clonotype was seen at least ten times. The chain combines TRBV25-1 with TRBJ1-1; the D gene is possibly TRBD1 (5 bases). CDR3 length: 16 amino acids. Trimming stripped 2 bases from V and 0 bases from J, with 13 bases between. CDR1 MGHDK and CDR2 SYGVNS come from the germline V gene. CDR3 in DNA: TGTGCCAGCAGTGAACCGCGGGGAGGGGTGAACACTGAAGCTTTCTTT. Its translation is CASSEPRGGVNTEAFF.

The chain joins TRBV10-3 to TRBJ1-1; TRBD1 matches at 8 bases. The CDR3 loop spans 15 amino acids. Trimming removed 6 bases from V and 4 bases from J; junction bases left unmatched: 10. Germline CDR1 ENHRY, CDR2 SYGVKD. The CDR3 loop reads CAIRGQDPGGTEAFF. CDR3 nucleotides: TGTGCCATCAGGGGACAGGATCCCGGGGGCACTGAAGCTTTCTTT.

This clonotype occurred a few times. The chain couples TRBV20-1 to TRBJ1-4; no clear D gene. The V gene's germline CDR1 is DFQATT and CDR2 SNEGSKA (reference sequence). This CDR3 contains 11 residues. V was pared by 4 bases and J by 11 bases, with 11 bases between. The CDR3 reads CSANDGKKLFF. The CDR3 coding sequence is TGCAGTGCTAACGACGGGAAGAAACTGTTTTTT.

There are a few counts of this clonotype. This chain links TRBV11-2 with TRBJ2-2; 10 bases fit TRBD2. The CDR3 spans 18 residues. Germline values: CDR1 SGHAT, CDR2 FQNNGV. J lost 1 base, V lost 0 bases, and 5 bases had no gene match. For the CDR3, the DNA is TGTGCCAGCAGCTTAGATCTCGGACTAGCGGTGAACACCGGGGAGCTGTTTTTT. It encodes CASSLDLGLAVNTGELFF.